The 8 T cell receptor beta chains listed next were all sequenced from one sample in a study of blood T cell repertoires in COVID-19. The table came from immunoSEQ multiplex PCR; TCRdb's copy has only in-frame clones and leaves some out. Here the sample spans about 43,000 clones, more than 65% being singletons. The sequencing sample was made of peripheral blood. The receptor set was obtained from a woman aged 55-70 years with acute or convalescent COVID-19.

The V and J genes are TRBV2 and TRBJ1-2, with D possibly TRBD1 on 5 matching bases. With 2 bases removed from V and 6 bases from J, the gap between germline ends came to 10 bases. Germline CDR1 reads SNHLY; CDR2 reads FYNNEI. This CDR3 has 13 residues. CDR3 nucleotide sequence: TGTGCCAGCAGTGAATCGGCAGGGAATGGCTACACCTTC. The encoded protein is CASSESAGNGYTF.

This chain links TRBV5-1 with TRBJ2-3; D uncertain. There are 14 residues in the CDR3. V was trimmed by 0 bases and J by 2 bases, leaving 7 bases between them. Germline V lookup: CDR1 SGHRS, CDR2 YFSETQ. CDR3 DNA: TGCGCCAGCAGCTTGGGGTCAGACACAGATACGCAGTATTTT. Translated: CASSLGSDTDTQYF.

The chain joins TRBV5-1 to TRBJ2-3, with D possibly being TRBD1 (7 bases). Trimming stripped 6 bases from V and 3 bases from J, with 14 bases between. Germline CDR1 is SGHRS and CDR2 is YFSETQ. The CDR3 length is 14 residues. The CDR3: CASNQGGRTDTQYF. The CDR3 DNA reads as TGCGCCAGCAATCAGGGGGGCAGGACAGATACGCAGTATTTT.

The chain links TRBV19 to TRBJ1-5; TRBD1 matches at 7 bases. This CDR3 region has 15 residues. Germline CDR1 is LNHDA and CDR2 is SQIVND (reference sequence). Trimming took 2 bases from V and 5 from J; bases not matched to a gene: 6. In DNA, the CDR3 is TGTGCCAGTAGTATATGGACAGGAAACGATCAGCCCCAGCATTTT. Translation gives CASSIWTGNDQPQHF.

This clone was counted between two and nine times. The J gene is TRBJ1-2, the V gene TRBV3-1 (or the pseudogene TRBV3-2); 10 bases align to TRBD1. Losses at the gene ends were 5 bases for V and 3 bases for J; bases not matched to a gene: 3. This CDR3 contains 14 residues. From germline, CDR1 is LGHDT and CDR2 YNNKEL (reference sequence). The CDR3 loop reads CASSYGTGDYGYTF. The CDR3 nucleotides read TGTGCCAGCAGCTACGGGACAGGGGACTATGGCTACACCTTC.

The chain combines TRBV6-1 with TRBJ1-3, with D uncertain. With 4 bases removed from V and 0 bases from J, the gap between germline ends came to 10 bases. CDR3 length: 15 residues. Germline V CDR1 and CDR2: MNHNS, SASEGT. CDR3 bases: TGTGCCAGCAGTGTGGAGGAATACTCTGGAAACACCATATATTTT. It codes for CASSVEEYSGNTIYF.

The chain combines TRBV6-6 with TRBJ1-4; weak D call: TRBD1 (5 bases). The CDR3 spans 12 residues. Germline assignment: CDR1 MNHNY and CDR2 SVGAGI (reference sequence). Trimming stripped 6 bases from V and 4 bases from J, with 6 bases between. The DNA for the CDR3 is TGTGCCAGCAGCGACAGTAATGAAAAACTGTTTTTT. Protein: CASSDSNEKLFF.

The chain recombines TRBV5-1 with TRBJ1-1; 10 nucleotides line up with TRBD1. V lost 6 bases, J lost 5 bases, and 7 bases stayed unmatched. The germline gives CDR1 SGHRS, CDR2 YFSETQ. The CDR3 spans 14 residues. The CDR3: CASKATGGKTEAFF. As DNA, the CDR3 is TGCGCCAGCAAAGCGACAGGGGGCAAAACTGAAGCTTTCTTT.